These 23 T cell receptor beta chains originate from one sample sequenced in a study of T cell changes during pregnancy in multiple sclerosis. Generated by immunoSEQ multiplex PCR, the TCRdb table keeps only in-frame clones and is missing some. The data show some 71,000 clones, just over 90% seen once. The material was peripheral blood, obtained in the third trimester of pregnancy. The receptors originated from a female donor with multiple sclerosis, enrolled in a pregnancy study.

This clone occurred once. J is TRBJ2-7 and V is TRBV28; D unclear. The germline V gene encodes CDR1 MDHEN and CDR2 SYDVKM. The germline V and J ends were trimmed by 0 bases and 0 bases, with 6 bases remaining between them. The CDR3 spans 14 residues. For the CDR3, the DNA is TGTGCCAGCAGTTTATGGTACAGCTCCTACGAGCAGTACTTC. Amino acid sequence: CASSLWYSSYEQYF.

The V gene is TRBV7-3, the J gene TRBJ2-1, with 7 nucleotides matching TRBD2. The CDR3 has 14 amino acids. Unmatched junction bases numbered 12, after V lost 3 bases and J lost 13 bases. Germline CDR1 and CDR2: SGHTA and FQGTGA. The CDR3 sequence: CASSFTSPGGVQFF. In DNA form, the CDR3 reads TGTGCCAGCAGCTTCACCTCGCCGGGGGGAGTCCAGTTCTTC.

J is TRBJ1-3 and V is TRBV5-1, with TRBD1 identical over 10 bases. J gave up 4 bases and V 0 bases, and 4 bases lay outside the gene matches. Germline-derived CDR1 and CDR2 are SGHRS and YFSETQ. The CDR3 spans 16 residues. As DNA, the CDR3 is TGCGCCAGCAGCTTGGAGACAGGGGGCGCGGGAAACACCATATATTTT. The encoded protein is CASSLETGGAGNTIYF.

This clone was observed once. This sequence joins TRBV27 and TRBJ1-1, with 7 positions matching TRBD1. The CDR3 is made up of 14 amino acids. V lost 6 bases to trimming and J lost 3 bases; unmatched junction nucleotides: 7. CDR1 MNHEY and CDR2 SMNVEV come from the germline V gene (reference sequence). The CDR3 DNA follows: TGTGCCAGCAGCCTAGGGGGCGCACACACTGAAGCTTTCTTT. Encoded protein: CASSLGGAHTEAFF.

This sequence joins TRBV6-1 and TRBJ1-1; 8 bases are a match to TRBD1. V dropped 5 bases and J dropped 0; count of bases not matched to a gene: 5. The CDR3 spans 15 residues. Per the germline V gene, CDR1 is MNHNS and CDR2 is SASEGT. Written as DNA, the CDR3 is TGTGCCAGCAGTTCCCGGACAGGGCTGAACACTGAAGCTTTCTTT. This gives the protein CASSSRTGLNTEAFF.

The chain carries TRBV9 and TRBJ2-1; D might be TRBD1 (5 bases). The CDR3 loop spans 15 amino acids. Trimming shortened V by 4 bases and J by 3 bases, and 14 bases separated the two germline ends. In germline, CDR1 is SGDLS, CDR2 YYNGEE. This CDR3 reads CASSYGHDVYNEQFF. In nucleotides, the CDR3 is TGTGCCAGCAGCTATGGACATGACGTCTACAATGAGCAGTTCTTC. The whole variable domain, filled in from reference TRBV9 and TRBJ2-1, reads DSGVTQTPKHLITATGQRVTLRCSPRSGDLSVYWYQQSLDQGLQFLIQYYNGEERAKGNILERFSAQQFPDLHSELNLSSLELGDSALYFCASSYGHDVYNEQFFGPGTRLTVL.

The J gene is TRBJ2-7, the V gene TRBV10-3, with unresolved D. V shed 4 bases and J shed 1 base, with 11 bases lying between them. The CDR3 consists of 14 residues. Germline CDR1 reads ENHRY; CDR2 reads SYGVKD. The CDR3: CAISGLPGSYEQYF. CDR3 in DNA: TGTGCCATCAGTGGGCTCCCAGGATCCTACGAGCAGTACTTC.

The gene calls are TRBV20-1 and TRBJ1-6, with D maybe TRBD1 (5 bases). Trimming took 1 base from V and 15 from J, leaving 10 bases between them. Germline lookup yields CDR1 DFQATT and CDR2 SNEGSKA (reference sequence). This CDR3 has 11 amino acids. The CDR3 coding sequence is TGCAGTGCTAGAGCATGGGGCAGCCTCCACTTT. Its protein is CSARAWGSLHF.

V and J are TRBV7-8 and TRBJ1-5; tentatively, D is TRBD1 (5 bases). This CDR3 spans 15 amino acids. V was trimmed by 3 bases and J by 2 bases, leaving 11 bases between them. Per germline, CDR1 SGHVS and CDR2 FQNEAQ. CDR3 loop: CASSLTVPGNQPQHF. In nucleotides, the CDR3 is TGTGCCAGCAGCTTGACAGTCCCGGGCAATCAGCCCCAGCATTTT.

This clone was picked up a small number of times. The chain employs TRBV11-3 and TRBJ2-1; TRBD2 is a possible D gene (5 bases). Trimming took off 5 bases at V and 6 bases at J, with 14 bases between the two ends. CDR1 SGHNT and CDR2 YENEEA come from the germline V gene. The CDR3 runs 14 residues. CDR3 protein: CASSPRRGVNEQFF. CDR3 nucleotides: TGTGCCAGCAGCCCTCGCCGGGGTGTCAATGAGCAGTTCTTC.

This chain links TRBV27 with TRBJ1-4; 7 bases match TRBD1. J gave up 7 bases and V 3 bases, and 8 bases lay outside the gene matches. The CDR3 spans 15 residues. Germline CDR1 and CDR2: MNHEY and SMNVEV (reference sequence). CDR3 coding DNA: TGTGCCAGCAGTTTGGGGATGACAGGGAGTGAAAAACTGTTTTTT. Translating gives CASSLGMTGSEKLFF.

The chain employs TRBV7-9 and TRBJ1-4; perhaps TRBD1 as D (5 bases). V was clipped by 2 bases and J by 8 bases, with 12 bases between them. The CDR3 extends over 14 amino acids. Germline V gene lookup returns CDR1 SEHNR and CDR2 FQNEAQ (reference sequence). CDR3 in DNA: TGTGCCAGCAGCTTATGGGGGGTAGACGAAAAACTGTTTTTT. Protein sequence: CASSLWGVDEKLFF.

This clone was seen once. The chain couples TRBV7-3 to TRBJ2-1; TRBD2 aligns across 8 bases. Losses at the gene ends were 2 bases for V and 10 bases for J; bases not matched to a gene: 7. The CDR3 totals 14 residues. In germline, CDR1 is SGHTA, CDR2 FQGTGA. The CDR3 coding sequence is TGTGCCAGCAGCTTATTTCCGACTAGCGACGAGCAGTTCTTC. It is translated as CASSLFPTSDEQFF.

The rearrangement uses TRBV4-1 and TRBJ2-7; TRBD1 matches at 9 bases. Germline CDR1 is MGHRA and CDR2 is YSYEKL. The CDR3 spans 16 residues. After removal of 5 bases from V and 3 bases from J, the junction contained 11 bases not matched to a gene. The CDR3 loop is CASSYRAGTGIYEQYF. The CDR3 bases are TGCGCCAGCAGCTACCGAGCCGGGACAGGGATCTACGAGCAGTACTTC.

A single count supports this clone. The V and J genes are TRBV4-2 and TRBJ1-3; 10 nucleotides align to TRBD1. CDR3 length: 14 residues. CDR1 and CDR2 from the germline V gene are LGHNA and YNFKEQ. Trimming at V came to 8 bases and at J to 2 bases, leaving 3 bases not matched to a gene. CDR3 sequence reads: CASAGTGAGNTIYF. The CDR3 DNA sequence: TGTGCCAGCGCGGGGACAGGGGCTGGAAACACCATATATTTT.

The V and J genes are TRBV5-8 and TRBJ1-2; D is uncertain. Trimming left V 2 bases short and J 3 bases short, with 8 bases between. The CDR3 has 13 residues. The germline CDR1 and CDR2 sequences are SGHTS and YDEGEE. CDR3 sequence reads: CASSFGVDYGYTF. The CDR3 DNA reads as TGTGCCAGCAGCTTCGGGGTTGACTATGGCTACACCTTC.

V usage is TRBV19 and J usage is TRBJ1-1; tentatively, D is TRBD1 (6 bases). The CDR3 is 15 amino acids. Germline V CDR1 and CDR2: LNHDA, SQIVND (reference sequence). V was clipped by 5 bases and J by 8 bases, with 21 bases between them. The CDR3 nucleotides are TGTGCCAGTAGTGTCTCTTGGACAGTGAGGGTGGAAGCTTTCTTT. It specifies CASSVSWTVRVEAFF.

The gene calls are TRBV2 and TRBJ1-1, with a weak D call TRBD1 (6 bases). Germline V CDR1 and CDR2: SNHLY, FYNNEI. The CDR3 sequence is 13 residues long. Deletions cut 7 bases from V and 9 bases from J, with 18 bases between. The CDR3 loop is CASTGEGFSQAFF. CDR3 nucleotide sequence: TGTGCCAGCACAGGGGAGGGGTTCTCCCAAGCTTTCTTT.

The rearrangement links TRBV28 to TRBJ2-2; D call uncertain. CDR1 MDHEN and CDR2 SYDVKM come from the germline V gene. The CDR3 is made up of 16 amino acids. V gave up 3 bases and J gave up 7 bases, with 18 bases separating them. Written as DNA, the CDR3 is TGTGCCAGCAGTTTTTTGGATCCACGGAGAGGCGGGGAGCTGTTTTTT. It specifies CASSFLDPRRGGELFF.

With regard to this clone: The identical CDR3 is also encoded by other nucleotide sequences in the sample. The CDR3 coding sequence is TGTGCCAGCAGCGTAGATTCGGGACAGGGAGAGACCCAGTACTTC. This gives the protein CASSVDSGQGETQYF. V and J are TRBV9 and TRBJ2-5; 9 bases agree with TRBD1. The CDR3 covers 15 residues. V lost 0 bases to trimming and J lost 4 bases; unmatched junction nucleotides: 4. CDR1 SGDLS and CDR2 YYNGEE come from the germline V gene. Full variable domain (rest looked up from reference TRBV9 and TRBJ2-5): DSGVTQTPKHLITATGQRVTLRCSPRSGDLSVYWYQQSLDQGLQFLIQYYNGEERAKGNILERFSAQQFPDLHSELNLSSLELGDSALYFCASSVDSGQGETQYFGPGTRLLVL.

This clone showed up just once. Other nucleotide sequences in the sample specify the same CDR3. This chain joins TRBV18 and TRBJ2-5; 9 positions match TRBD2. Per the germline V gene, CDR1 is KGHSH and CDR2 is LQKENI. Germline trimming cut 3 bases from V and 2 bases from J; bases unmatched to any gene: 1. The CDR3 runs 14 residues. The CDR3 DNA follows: TGTGCCAGCTCACCTAGCGGGGGTCAAGAGACCCAGTACTTC. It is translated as CASSPSGGQETQYF.

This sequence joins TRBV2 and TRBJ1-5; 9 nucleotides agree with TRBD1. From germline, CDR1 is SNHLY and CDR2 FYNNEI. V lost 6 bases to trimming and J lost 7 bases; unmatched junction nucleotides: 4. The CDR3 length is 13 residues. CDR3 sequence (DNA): TGTGCCAGCAGGGGACAGGGCGGGCAGCCCCAGCATTTT. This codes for CASRGQGGQPQHF.

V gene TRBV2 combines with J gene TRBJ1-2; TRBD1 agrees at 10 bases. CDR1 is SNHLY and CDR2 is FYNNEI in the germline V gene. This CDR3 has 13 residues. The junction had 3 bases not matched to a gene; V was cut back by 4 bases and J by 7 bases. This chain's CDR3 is CASSGRTGGGYTF. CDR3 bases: TGTGCCAGCAGTGGCCGGACAGGGGGTGGCTACACCTTC.